The 11 T cell receptor beta chains below come from one sample, sequenced in a study of T cells of healthy individuals. TCRdb itself ran the 5' RACE reads through MiXCR, one entry per CDR3 protein. This table has more than 85,000 distinct CDR3 sequences, roughly a sixth appearing once. The receptor set was obtained from a human donor in good health.

The CDR3, as DNA: TGTGCCAGCAGTGAGAACAGGGTGACCTCTGGCTACACCTTC. Translation gives CASSENRVTSGYTF. The chain employs TRBV2 and TRBJ1-2, with D tentatively TRBD1 (6 bases). This CDR3 contains 14 residues. Trimming took 3 bases from V and 7 from J, leaving 15 bases between them. The V gene's germline CDR1 is SNHLY and CDR2 FYNNEI.

In this sample, this clonotype turned up many times. This chain uses TRBV10-3 with TRBJ1-2; D ambiguous. The CDR3 loop spans 14 amino acids. The ends were cut back, 0 bases at V and 0 bases at J, with 5 bases in the middle. Germline lookup yields CDR1 ENHRY and CDR2 SYGVKD. The CDR3 nucleotides are TGTGCCATCAGTGAGTCAAGGGCTAACTATGGCTACACCTTC. Translated, it gives CAISESRANYGYTF.

For the CDR3, the DNA is TGTGCCAGCAGCTCTAGCGGGAGTAGCTCCTACAATGAGCAGTTCTTC. Residues: CASSSSGSSSYNEQFF. The rearrangement uses TRBV7-2 and TRBJ2-1; TRBD2 agrees at 10 bases. Per germline, CDR1 SGHTA and CDR2 FQGNSA. Germline trimming cut 4 bases from V and 0 bases from J; bases unmatched to any gene: 3. There are 16 residues in the CDR3.

The chain has TRBV12-3 or TRBV12-4 and TRBJ2-5; 10 nucleotides line up with TRBD2. The J segment lost 4 bases and the V segment lost 5 bases, leaving 10 bases of the junction unmatched. The CDR3 extends over 16 amino acids. The CDR3 coding sequence is TGTGCCAGCAGTCCCCAACTAGCGGGGCTAGGAGAGACCCAGTACTTC. Residues: CASSPQLAGLGETQYF.

The rearrangement joins TRBV6-6 to TRBJ1-4; D is uncertain. CDR3 length equals 15 residues. CDR1 and CDR2 (germline): MNHNY, SVGAGI (reference sequence). The V gene lost 5 bases and the J gene lost 3 bases, with 13 bases spanning the gap. The CDR3 here is CASSGPATPNEKLFF. DNA for the CDR3: TGTGCCAGCAGTGGACCTGCGACTCCTAATGAAAAACTGTTTTTT.

This clonotype was seen a few times. This chain connects TRBV18 to TRBJ1-1; TRBD1 matches at 7 bases. This CDR3 contains 16 residues. With 5 bases clipped from V and 0 bases from J, the junction kept 9 bases outside the gene matches. The V gene's germline CDR1 is KGHSH and CDR2 LQKENI. CDR3 DNA sequence: TGTGCCAGCTCAAACCGGGACAGTGATATGAACACTGAAGCTTTCTTT. Amino acids: CASSNRDSDMNTEAFF.

This clonotype was recorded many times. The chain carries TRBV29-1 and TRBJ2-3, with D unclear. The V and J ends lost 1 base and 4 bases respectively, with 6 bases between them. CDR1 is SQVTM, CDR2 ANQGSEA, per germline. CDR3 length equals 12 residues. The CDR3 DNA sequence: TGCAGCGTTGAAGGGACGGCAGATACGCAGTATTTT. It codes for CSVEGTADTQYF.

The table lists this clonotype with a few counts. V gene TRBV5-6 combines with J gene TRBJ1-2, with D perhaps matching TRBD1 (5 bases). The CDR3 is 15 residues long. The V gene's germline CDR1 is SGHDT and CDR2 YYEEEE. Trimming took 0 bases from V and 5 from J, leaving 14 bases between them. The CDR3 sequence: CASSLVGSDSYGYTF. CDR3 DNA sequence: TGTGCCAGCAGCTTGGTGGGCAGCGACAGTTATGGCTACACCTTC.

This clonotype was seen ten or more times. V is TRBV5-6 and J is TRBJ1-1; D gene ambiguous. The CDR3 runs to 13 residues. Germline V CDR1 and CDR2: SGHDT, YYEEEE. The germline V and J ends were trimmed by 3 bases and 2 bases, with 8 bases remaining between them. CDR3 DNA: TGTGCCAGCAGCTGGGTTCGAAACACTGAAGCTTTCTTT. Residues: CASSWVRNTEAFF.

This clonotype has at least ten counts. The rearrangement links TRBV5-1 to TRBJ2-5; tentative D call: TRBD2 (6 bases). Deletions cut 0 bases from V and 7 bases from J, with 13 bases between. Per the germline V gene, CDR1 is SGHRS and CDR2 is YFSETQ. This CDR3 contains 14 residues. This chain's CDR3 is CASSLVASAGTQYF. In DNA, the CDR3 is TGCGCCAGCAGCTTGGTCGCTAGCGCTGGGACCCAGTACTTC.

The chain has TRBV20-1 and TRBJ2-2; D is unclear. Germline CDR1 is DFQATT and CDR2 is SNEGSKA (reference sequence). CDR3 length: 12 amino acids. V was trimmed by 6 bases and J by 8 bases, leaving 13 bases between them. CDR3 in amino acids: CSARPSLGELFF. The CDR3 DNA is TGCAGTGCCCGACCGTCGTTGGGGGAGCTGTTTTTT.